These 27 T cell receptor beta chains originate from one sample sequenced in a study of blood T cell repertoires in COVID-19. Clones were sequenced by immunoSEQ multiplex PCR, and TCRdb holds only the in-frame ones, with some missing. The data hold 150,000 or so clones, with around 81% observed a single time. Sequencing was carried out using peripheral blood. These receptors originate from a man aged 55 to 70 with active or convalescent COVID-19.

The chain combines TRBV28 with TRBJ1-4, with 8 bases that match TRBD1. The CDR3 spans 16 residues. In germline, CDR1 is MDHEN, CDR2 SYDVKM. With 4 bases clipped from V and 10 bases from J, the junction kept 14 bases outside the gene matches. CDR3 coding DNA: TGTGCCAGCAGTTATATATCGCACAGGGGGAGAGTAAAACTGTTTTTT. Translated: CASSYISHRGRVKLFF.

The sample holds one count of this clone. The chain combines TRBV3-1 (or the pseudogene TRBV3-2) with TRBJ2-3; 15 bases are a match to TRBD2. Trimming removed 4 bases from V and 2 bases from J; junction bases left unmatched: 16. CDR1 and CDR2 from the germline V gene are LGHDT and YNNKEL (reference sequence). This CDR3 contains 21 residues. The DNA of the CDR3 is TGTGCCAGCAGCCGCCGGACTAGCGGGAGGGCCTGGGTCCGAGACACAGATACGCAGTATTTT. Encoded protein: CASSRRTSGRAWVRDTDTQYF.

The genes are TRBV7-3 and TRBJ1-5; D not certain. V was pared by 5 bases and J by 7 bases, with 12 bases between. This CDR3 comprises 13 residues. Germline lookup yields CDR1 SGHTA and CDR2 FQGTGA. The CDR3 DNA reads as TGTGCCAGCAGCCTACTTCCGGGGCAGCCCCAGCATTTT. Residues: CASSLLPGQPQHF.

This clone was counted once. As DNA, the CDR3 is TGTGCCAGCAGCTTATCATCGAGGGAAAAACTGTTTTTT. This codes for CASSLSSREKLFF. This sequence joins TRBV7-9 and TRBJ1-4; unclear D gene. Germline CDR1 is SEHNR and CDR2 is FQNEAQ (reference sequence). Trimming left V 2 bases short and J 8 bases short, with 9 bases between. The CDR3 has 13 amino acids.

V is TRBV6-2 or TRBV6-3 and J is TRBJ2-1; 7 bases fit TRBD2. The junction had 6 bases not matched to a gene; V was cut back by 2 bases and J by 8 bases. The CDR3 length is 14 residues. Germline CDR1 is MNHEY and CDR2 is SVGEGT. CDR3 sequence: CASSYGAGEDEQFF. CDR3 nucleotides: TGTGCCAGCAGTTACGGGGCGGGAGAAGATGAGCAGTTCTTC.

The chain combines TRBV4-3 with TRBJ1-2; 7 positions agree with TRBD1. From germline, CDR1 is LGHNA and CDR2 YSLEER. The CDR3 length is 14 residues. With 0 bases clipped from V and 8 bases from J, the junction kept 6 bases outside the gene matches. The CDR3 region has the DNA TGCGCCAGCAGCCAAGATATAGGGGGCGGGGGCTACACCTTC. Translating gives CASSQDIGGGGYTF.

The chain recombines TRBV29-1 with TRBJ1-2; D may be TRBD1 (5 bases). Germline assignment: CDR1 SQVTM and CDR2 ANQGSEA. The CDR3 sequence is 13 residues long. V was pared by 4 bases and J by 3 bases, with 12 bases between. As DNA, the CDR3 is TGCAGCGTTGCCCCTGGACATCACTATGGCTACACCTTC. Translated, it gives CSVAPGHHYGYTF.

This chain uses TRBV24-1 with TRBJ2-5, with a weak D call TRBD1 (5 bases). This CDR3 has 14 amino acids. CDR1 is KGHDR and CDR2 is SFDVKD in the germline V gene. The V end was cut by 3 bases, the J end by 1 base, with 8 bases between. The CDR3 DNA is TGTGCCACCAGTGATACAGGCCCCCAAGAGACCCAGTACTTC. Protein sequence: CATSDTGPQETQYF.

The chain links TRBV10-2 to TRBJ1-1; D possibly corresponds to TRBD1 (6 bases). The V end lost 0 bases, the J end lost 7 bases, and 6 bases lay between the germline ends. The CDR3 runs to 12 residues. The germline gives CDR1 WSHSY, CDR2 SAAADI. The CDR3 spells CASSESGGEAFF. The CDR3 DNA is TGCGCCAGCAGTGAGTCAGGGGGTGAAGCTTTCTTT.

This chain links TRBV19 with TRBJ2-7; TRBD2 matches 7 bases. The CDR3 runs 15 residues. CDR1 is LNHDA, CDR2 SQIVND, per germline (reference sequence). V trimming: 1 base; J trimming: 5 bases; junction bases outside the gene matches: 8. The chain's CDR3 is CASSIAAGTTHEQYF. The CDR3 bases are TGTGCCAGTAGTATAGCGGCAGGGACTACCCACGAGCAGTACTTC.

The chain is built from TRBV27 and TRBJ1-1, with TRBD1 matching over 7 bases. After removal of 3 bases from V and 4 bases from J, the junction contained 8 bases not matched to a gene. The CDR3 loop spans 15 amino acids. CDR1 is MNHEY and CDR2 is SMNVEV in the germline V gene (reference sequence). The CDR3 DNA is TGTGCCAGCAGTTTTTTACAGGGGTTGGGCACTGAAGCTTTCTTT. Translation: CASSFLQGLGTEAFF.

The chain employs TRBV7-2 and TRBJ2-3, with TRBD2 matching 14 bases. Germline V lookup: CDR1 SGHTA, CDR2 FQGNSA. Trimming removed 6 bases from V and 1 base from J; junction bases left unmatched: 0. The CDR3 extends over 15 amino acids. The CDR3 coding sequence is TGTGCCAGCAGGACTAGCGGGAGGGGCACAGATACGCAGTATTTT. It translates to CASRTSGRGTDTQYF. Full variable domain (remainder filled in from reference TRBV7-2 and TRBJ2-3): GAGVSQSPSNKVTEKGKDVELRCDPISGHTALYWYRQSLGQGLEFLIYFQGNSAPDKSGLPSDRFSAERTGGSVSTLTIQRTQQEDSAVYLCASRTSGRGTDTQYFGPGTRLTVL.

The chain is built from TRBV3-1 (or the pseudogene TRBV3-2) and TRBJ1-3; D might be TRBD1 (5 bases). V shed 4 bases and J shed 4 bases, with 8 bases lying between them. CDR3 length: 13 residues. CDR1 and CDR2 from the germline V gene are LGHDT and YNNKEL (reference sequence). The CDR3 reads CASSPGRGNTIYF. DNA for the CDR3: TGTGCCAGCAGCCCAGGGAGGGGAAACACCATATATTTT.

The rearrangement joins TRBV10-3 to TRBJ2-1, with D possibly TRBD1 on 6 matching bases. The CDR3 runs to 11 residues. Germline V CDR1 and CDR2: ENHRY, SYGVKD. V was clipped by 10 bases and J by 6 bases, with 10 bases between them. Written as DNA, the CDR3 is TGTGCCACCCAACAGGGCAATGAGCAGTTCTTC. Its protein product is CATQQGNEQFF.

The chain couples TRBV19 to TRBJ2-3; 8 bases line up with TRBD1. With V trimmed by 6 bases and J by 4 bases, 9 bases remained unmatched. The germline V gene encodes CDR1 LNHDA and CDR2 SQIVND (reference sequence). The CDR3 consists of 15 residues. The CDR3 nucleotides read TGTGCCAGTAGAACGACAGGGGCCCGGGCAGATACGCAGTATTTT. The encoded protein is CASRTTGARADTQYF.

The CDR3 DNA sequence: TGCGCCAGCAGCCAACGCGGATCTAACTATGGCTACACCTTC. Translation gives CASSQRGSNYGYTF. The chain employs TRBV4-3 and TRBJ1-2; D is unclear. Germline V gene sequence: CDR1 LGHNA, CDR2 YSLEER. The length of the CDR3 is 14 residues. V was shortened by 2 bases and J by 0 bases, with 7 bases between the two germline ends.

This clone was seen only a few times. The CDR3 loop reads CASSVDRTGYEQYF. The CDR3 region has the DNA TGTGCCAGCTCCGTGGACAGAACGGGATACGAGCAGTACTTC. V gene TRBV2 combines with J gene TRBJ2-7; maybe TRBD1 (6 bases). Germline V gives CDR1 SNHLY, CDR2 FYNNEI. Trimming took off 8 bases at V and 4 bases at J, with 18 bases between the two ends. The CDR3 is made up of 14 amino acids.

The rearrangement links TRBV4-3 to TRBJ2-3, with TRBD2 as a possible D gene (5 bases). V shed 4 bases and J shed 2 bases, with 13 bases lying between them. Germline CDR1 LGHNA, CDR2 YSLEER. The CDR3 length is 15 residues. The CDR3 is CASSLSGISTDTQYF. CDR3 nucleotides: TGCGCCAGCAGCCTTTCCGGGATCTCCACAGATACGCAGTATTTT.

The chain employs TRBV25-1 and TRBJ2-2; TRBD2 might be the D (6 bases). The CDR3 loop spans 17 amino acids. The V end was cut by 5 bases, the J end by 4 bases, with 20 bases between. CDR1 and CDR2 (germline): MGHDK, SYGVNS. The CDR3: CASSSPEGRRITGELFF. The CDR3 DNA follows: TGTGCCAGCAGTTCGCCCGAGGGGAGGAGAATCACCGGGGAGCTGTTTTTT. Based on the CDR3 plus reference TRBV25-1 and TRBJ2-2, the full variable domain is EADIYQTPRYLVIGTGKKITLECSQTMGHDKMYWYQQDPGMELHLIHYSYGVNSTEKGDLSSESTVSRIRTEHFPLTLESARPSHTSQYLCASSSPEGRRITGELFFGEGSRLTVL.

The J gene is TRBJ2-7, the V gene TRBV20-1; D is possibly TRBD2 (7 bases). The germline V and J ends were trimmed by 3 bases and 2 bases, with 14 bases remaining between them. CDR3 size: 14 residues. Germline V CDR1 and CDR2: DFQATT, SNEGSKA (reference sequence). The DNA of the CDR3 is TGCAGTGCTAGTGTGGGGGGGGCCCCCTACGAGCAGTACTTC. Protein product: CSASVGGAPYEQYF.

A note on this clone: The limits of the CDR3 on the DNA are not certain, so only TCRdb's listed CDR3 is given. The CDR3 here is CASSWGTGALTMRFENLFF. The chain employs TRBV5-6 and TRBJ2-1; the table's D call of TRBD1 was not tested on the DNA. The CDR3 spans 19 residues, counting both ends. The germline V gene has CDR1 SGHDT and CDR2 YYEEEE.

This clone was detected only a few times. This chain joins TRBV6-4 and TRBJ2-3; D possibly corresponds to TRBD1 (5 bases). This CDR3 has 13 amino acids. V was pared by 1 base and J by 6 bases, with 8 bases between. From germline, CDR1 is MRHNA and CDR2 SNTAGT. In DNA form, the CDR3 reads TGTGCCAGCAGTGACTTCGCAGGGGATACGCAGTATTTT. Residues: CASSDFAGDTQYF.

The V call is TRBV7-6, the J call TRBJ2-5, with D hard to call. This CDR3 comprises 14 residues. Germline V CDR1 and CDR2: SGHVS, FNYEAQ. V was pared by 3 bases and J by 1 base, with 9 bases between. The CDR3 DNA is TGTGCCAGCAGCTTTCAGATAAGCCAAGAGACCCAGTACTTC. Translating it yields CASSFQISQETQYF.

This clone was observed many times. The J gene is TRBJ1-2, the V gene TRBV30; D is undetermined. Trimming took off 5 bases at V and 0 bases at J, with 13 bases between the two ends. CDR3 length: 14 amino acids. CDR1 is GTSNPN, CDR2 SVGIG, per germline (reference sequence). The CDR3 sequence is CAWRRLDSNYGYTF. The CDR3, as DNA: TGTGCCTGGCGGAGGTTGGACTCTAACTATGGCTACACCTTC.

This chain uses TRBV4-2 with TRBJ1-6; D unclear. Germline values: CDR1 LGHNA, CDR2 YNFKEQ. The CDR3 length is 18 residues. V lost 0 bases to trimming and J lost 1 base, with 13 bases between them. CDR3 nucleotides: TGTGCCAGCAGCCAAGATCTGTCTCTAGGTTCCTATAATTCACCCCTCCACTTT. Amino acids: CASSQDLSLGSYNSPLHF.

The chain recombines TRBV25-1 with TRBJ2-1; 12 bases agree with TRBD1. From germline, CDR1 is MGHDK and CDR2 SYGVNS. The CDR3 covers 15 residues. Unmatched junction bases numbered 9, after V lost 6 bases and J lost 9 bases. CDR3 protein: CASRGGTGGQGEQFF. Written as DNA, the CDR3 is TGTGCCAGCAGAGGTGGGACAGGGGGCCAGGGTGAGCAGTTCTTC.

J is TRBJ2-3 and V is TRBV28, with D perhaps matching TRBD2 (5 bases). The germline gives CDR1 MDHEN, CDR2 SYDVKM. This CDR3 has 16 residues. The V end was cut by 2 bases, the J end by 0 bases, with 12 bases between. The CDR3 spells CASSLRAAYSTDTQYF. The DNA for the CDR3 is TGTGCCAGCAGTTTAAGAGCGGCCTATAGCACAGATACGCAGTATTTT.